The 10 T cell receptor beta chains given below trace back to one sample, sequenced in a study of cytomegalovirus exposure and HLA in healthy donors. The PCR made use of 60 Vbeta and 13 Jbeta primers. Only in-frame clones appear in the TCRdb table, and some are missing; sequencing was by immunoSEQ multiplex PCR. The data show 110,000 to 150,000 clones, 9.4% seen once. What was sequenced was PBMCs. These receptors were taken from a male donor in good health and CMV-seronegative.

The rearrangement joins TRBV5-1 to TRBJ2-2, with TRBD2 identical over 15 bases. Unmatched junction bases numbered 8, after V lost 4 bases and J lost 4 bases. Germline assignment: CDR1 SGHRS and CDR2 YFSETQ. The CDR3 totals 18 residues. CDR3: CASSRTSGRALGTGELFF. The CDR3 DNA reads TGCGCCAGCAGCCGGACTAGCGGGAGGGCCCTAGGCACCGGGGAGCTGTTTTTT.

This clone was seen a handful of times. The V gene is TRBV7-9, the J gene TRBJ1-1, with 7 bases fitting TRBD1. CDR3 length: 16 amino acids. CDR1 is SEHNR and CDR2 is FQNEAQ in the germline V gene (reference sequence). The V and J ends lost 5 bases and 6 bases, in that order; junction bases with no gene match: 15. CDR3 DNA: TGTGCCAGCAGCCTCCGACAGGGAAAAGGCGAAGCTGAAGCTTTCTTT. This translates into CASSLRQGKGEAEAFF.

This clone has only a few counts. CDR3 residues: CASSPADTANTGELFF. In DNA form, the CDR3 reads TGTGCCAGCAGTCCGGCGGACACTGCGAACACCGGGGAGCTGTTTTTT. V and J are TRBV27 and TRBJ2-2, with a tentative D call TRBD1 (5 bases). Trimming pared 5 bases from V and 0 bases from J, leaving 13 bases between. Germline CDR1 is MNHEY and CDR2 is SMNVEV (reference sequence). The CDR3 loop spans 16 amino acids.

The chain combines TRBV7-3 with TRBJ2-1; 9 bases align to TRBD2. The CDR3 spans 17 residues. In germline, CDR1 is SGHTA, CDR2 FQGTGA. V lost 5 bases, J lost 0 bases, and 8 bases stayed unmatched. In DNA, the CDR3 is TGTGCCAGCAGCCCCAGATCTAGCGGGAACTCCTACAATGAGCAGTTCTTC. The encoded protein is CASSPRSSGNSYNEQFF.

The rearrangement uses TRBV7-3 and TRBJ2-5, with D perhaps TRBD2 (6 bases). CDR3 length: 14 amino acids. Trimming shortened V by 2 bases and J by 3 bases, and 10 bases separated the two germline ends. From germline, CDR1 is SGHTA and CDR2 FQGTGA. The CDR3 DNA reads as TGTGCCAGCAGCTTAGGAGGGCATAAAGAGACCCAGTACTTC. Its protein is CASSLGGHKETQYF.

This clone was counted only a few times. The J gene is TRBJ1-2, the V gene TRBV4-3; D unresolved. The V end lost 0 bases, the J end lost 4 bases, and 9 bases lay between the germline ends. The CDR3 totals 14 residues. CDR1 and CDR2 (germline): LGHNA, YSLEER. Written as DNA, the CDR3 is TGCGCCAGCAGCCAAGATAGCGGTCCCTATGGCTACACCTTC. Translation: CASSQDSGPYGYTF.

Only a few counts were recorded for this clone. V usage is TRBV2 and J usage is TRBJ2-6; D unresolved. The CDR3 totals 14 residues. Trimming removed 8 bases at V and 0 bases at J, with 8 bases between. Per the germline V gene, CDR1 is SNHLY and CDR2 is FYNNEI. The CDR3 spells CASGRFSGANVLTF. CDR3 bases: TGTGCCAGCGGGCGTTTCTCTGGGGCCAACGTCCTGACTTTC. Full variable domain (rest looked up from reference TRBV2 and TRBJ2-6): EPEVTQTPSHQVTQMGQEVILRCVPISNHLYFYWYRQILGQKVEFLVSFYNNEISEKSEIFDDQFSVERPDGSNFTLKIRSTKLEDSAMYFCASGRFSGANVLTFGAGSRLTVL.

This clone was seen only a few times. The CDR3 region is CASRSEGWEQFF. The DNA for the CDR3 is TGTGCCAGCAGATCAGAGGGTTGGGAGCAGTTCTTC. The V gene is TRBV2, the J gene TRBJ2-1, with D possibly TRBD2 on 5 matching bases. This CDR3 contains 12 residues. Trimming took 6 bases from V and 10 from J, leaving 13 bases between them. The germline V gene encodes CDR1 SNHLY and CDR2 FYNNEI.

The chain uses TRBV6-7 and TRBJ2-2, with 10 bases that match TRBD2. TRBV6-7 is treated as an ORF (open reading frame) with a function not yet certain. The CDR3 is made up of 19 amino acids. V shed 4 bases and J 7 bases; nucleotides not matched to a gene: 18. The CDR3 sequence: CASSCPGPQAGGPHGELFF. The DNA of the CDR3 is TGTGCCAGCAGTTGCCCGGGGCCCCAAGCGGGAGGGCCCCACGGGGAGCTGTTTTTT.

This clone was counted a few times. The chain links TRBV4-2 to TRBJ2-2, with 9 bases fitting TRBD2. Trimming at V came to 4 bases and at J to 7 bases, leaving 7 bases not matched to a gene. The CDR3 covers 15 residues. Germline CDR1 and CDR2: LGHNA and YNFKEQ. CDR3 coding DNA: TGTGCCAGCAGCCTTAGCGGGAGCGGAGGCGGGGAGCTGTTTTTT. Protein: CASSLSGSGGGELFF.